These T cell receptor beta chains were read from a single sample in a study of blood T cell repertoires in COVID-19. Sequencing used immunoSEQ multiplex PCR; TCRdb keeps in-frame clones, though not all of them. The data show 190,000 or so clones, 70% to 90% seen once. Input material: peripheral blood. The receptors here all came from a man aged 35 to 55 with active or convalescent COVID-19. Each CDR3 is given with its conserved first and last residue. Each record gives: D gene, V gene, clone size, J gene, CDR3 DNA, CDR3 protein. The D gene is left open where the match is weak. Some rows mark clone size as missing; the rest say once, few, many or name a class of expanded clone.

D gene: TRBD1
V gene: TRBV5-4
clone size: NA
J gene: TRBJ1-6
CDR3 DNA: TGTGCCAGCAGCTTCTCACAGGGGATTAATTCACCCCTCCACTTT
CDR3 protein: CASSFSQGINSPLHF

D gene: TRBD1
V gene: TRBV19
clone size: NA
J gene: TRBJ2-4
CDR3 DNA: TGTGCCAGTAGCTCCGTGAGGGGGCGCGGTAGGAACATTCAGTACTTC
CDR3 protein: CASSSVRGRGRNIQYF

D gene: NA
V gene: TRBV6-5
clone size: NA
J gene: TRBJ2-7
CDR3 DNA: TGTGCCAGCAGTCCCTCGGGGAGGGGGAAGCACGAGCAGTACTTC
CDR3 protein: CASSPSGRGKHEQYF

D gene: TRBD1
V gene: TRBV5-1
clone size: NA
J gene: TRBJ1-2
CDR3 DNA: TGCGCCAGCAGAATCGGGACAGGGGTTGACTATGGCTACACCTTC
CDR3 protein: CASRIGTGVDYGYTF

D gene: TRBD1
V gene: TRBV28
clone size: NA
J gene: TRBJ1-1
CDR3 DNA: TGTGCCAGCAGTTCACGACAGGGGGCAACCACTGAAGCTTTCTTT
CDR3 protein: CASSSRQGATTEAFF

D gene: TRBD1
V gene: TRBV6-5
clone size: NA
J gene: TRBJ1-1
CDR3 DNA: TGTGCCAGCAGCGAGGACAGGGTCTTAACTGAAGCTTTCTTT
CDR3 protein: CASSEDRVLTEAFF

D gene: NA
V gene: TRBV6-1
clone size: NA
J gene: TRBJ2-3
CDR3 DNA: TGTGCCAGCAGTGACCAAGCGGTCAGCACAGATACGCAGTATTTT
CDR3 protein: CASSDQAVSTDTQYF

D gene: NA
V gene: TRBV18
clone size: few
J gene: TRBJ1-3
CDR3 DNA: TGTGCCAGCTCACACGGGAAGGCGAACTCTGGAAACACCATATATTTT
CDR3 protein: CASSHGKANSGNTIYF

D gene: NA
V gene: TRBV4-1
clone size: NA
J gene: TRBJ1-1
CDR3 DNA: TGCGCCAGCAGCCAGTCGGACAGTCCACCAACTGAAGCTTTCTTT
CDR3 protein: CASSQSDSPPTEAFF

D gene: TRBD2
V gene: TRBV4-3
clone size: once
J gene: TRBJ2-3
CDR3 DNA: TGCGCCAGCAGCCAAGACACTAGCGGGGGGGCGTTGGATACGCAGTATTTT
CDR3 protein: CASSQDTSGGALDTQYF

D gene: TRBD2
V gene: TRBV9
clone size: NA
J gene: TRBJ2-5
CDR3 DNA: TGTGCCAGCAGCTCGCGAGGACTAGCGGGTTATGAGACCCAGTACTTC
CDR3 protein: CASSSRGLAGYETQYF

D gene: NA
V gene: TRBV3-1/TRBV3-2
clone size: once
J gene: TRBJ2-1
CDR3 DNA: TGTGCCAGCAGCGACTTATACAATGAGCAGTTCTTC
CDR3 protein: CASSDLYNEQFF

D gene: NA
V gene: TRBV6-6
clone size: NA
J gene: TRBJ2-1
CDR3 DNA: TGTGCCAGCAGTTACTCCCTTACAAATGAGCAGTTCTTC
CDR3 protein: CASSYSLTNEQFF

D gene: NA
V gene: TRBV19
clone size: few
J gene: TRBJ1-2
CDR3 DNA: TGTGCCAGTAGTATGAGTGGGACATCGGTGGGCTACACCTTC
CDR3 protein: CASSMSGTSVGYTF

D gene: NA
V gene: TRBV30
clone size: NA
J gene: TRBJ1-2
CDR3 DNA: TGTGCCTGGGGGCAGAATTATGGCTACACCTTC
CDR3 protein: CAWGQNYGYTF

D gene: NA
V gene: TRBV5-1
clone size: NA
J gene: TRBJ1-1
CDR3 DNA: TGCGCCAGCAGCTTGGCGGGGGGCCAGGGGCAAGAAGCTTTCTTT
CDR3 protein: CASSLAGGQGQEAFF

D gene: TRBD1
V gene: TRBV19
clone size: once
J gene: TRBJ2-1
CDR3 DNA: TGTGCCAGTAACGTCCCGGGACAGGGTATCTATGAGCAGTTCTTC
CDR3 protein: CASNVPGQGIYEQFF